This T cell receptor (beta chain) emerged from a study of blood T cells in healthy people across ages. The draw of peripheral blood yielded around 10 milliliters from each donor. At least 7 million PBMCs were isolated per sample. PCR was performed a second time for 7 to 11 cycles using a sample-barcoded 5' primer and a J-beta primer mix. Every molecule of cDNA carried a tag from a template-switch adaptor with 12 random nucleotides. TCRdb reprocessed the 5' RACE reads via MiXCR and lists one record per CDR3 protein. The table records approximately 820,000 distinct CDR3 sequences, around 45% of them present only once. This CDR3 has 14 residues. CDR1 is SGHRS and CDR2 is YFSETQ in the germline V gene. With 5 bases clipped from V and 5 bases from J, the junction kept 3 bases outside the gene matches.

The source material was blood. This chain uses TRBV5-1 with TRBJ2-1; 11 bases agree with TRBD2. The TCR comes from a man aged 55-75 years in good health. CDR3 amino acids: CASRLAGANNEQFF. The CDR3 nucleotides are TGCGCCAGCAGACTAGCGGGGGCCAACAATGAGCAGTTCTTC.